This TCR beta chain stems from a study of tumor-infiltrating lymphocytes in primary liver carcinoma. Researchers generated TCR beta cDNA from about 530 ng of total RNA, relying on a constant-region primer. It was through three nested multiplex PCR rounds of slightly modified ARM-PCR that TCR beta libraries arose. TCRdb used MiXCR to reprocess the multiplex PCR reads, holding one entry per CDR3 protein. Of tens of thousands of distinct CDR3 sequences listed, about 80% are singletons. From unsorted bulk tissue weighing roughly 17-34 mg, DNA and RNA were co-extracted. To note about this clonotype: A much larger clone is a single base away; this may be a read error.

This clonotype was obtained from a man aged 40-55 years with primary liver carcinoma and hepatitis B virus infection. The material sequenced was liver tumor tissue from sampling region 3. Subset meaning: tumor region T3, left-lateral pole.

CDR3 DNA sequence: TGTGCCAGCAGCCCTTCGGGAAGGGAGTACGATCAGTACTTC. It encodes CASSPSGREYDQYF. V usage is TRBV7-9 and J usage is TRBJ2-7, with a tentative D call TRBD2 (5 bases). The CDR3 sequence is 14 residues long. Germline V gene sequence: CDR1 SEHNR, CDR2 FQNEAQ (reference sequence).